This T cell receptor beta chain emerged from a study of T cells in Graves' hyperthyroidism and ophthalmopathy. General study results and limits: Ophthalmopathy and stable hyperthyroidism were separated by a 13 V-J model.

As for this clonotype: Its antigen is undetermined.

TCR beta CDR3 regions were amplified from RNA transcripts. During a first-round RT-PCR of the TCR CDR3, the HTBI primer set was used. MiXCR, applied by TCRdb to the multiplex PCR reads, yields one record per CDR3 protein. The sample lists approximately 330,000 distinct CDR3 sequences, roughly 13% occurring once. Trimming cost V 3 bases and J 4 bases; bases outside gene matches: 6. The length of the CDR3 is 15 residues. Per the germline V gene, CDR1 is SNHLY and CDR2 is FYNNEI. The receptor's source is a woman aged 40 to 50 with Graves' ophthalmopathy. V gene TRBV2 combines with J gene TRBJ1-5; 7 bases map to TRBD1. The sample comprised blood. The CDR3 nucleotides read TGTGCCAGCAGTGAGACAGGGCCTAGTAATCAGCCCCAGCATTTT. Its protein product is CASSETGPSNQPQHF.